This T cell receptor (beta chain) was found in a study of T-cell reconstitution after alpha-beta-depleted transplantation in children. Study outcomes and limitations: T cells produced anew were the main source of T-cell counts and diversity one year after transplant. Some patients' high day-60 TCRbeta diversity was traced to surviving recipient T cells and thymic progenitors. There were reportedly several hundred expanded graft clones from which alpha-beta T cells came about two months after transplant.

The CDR3 length is 14 residues. V shed 4 bases, J shed 1 base, and the junction held 4 bases outside the gene matches. From germline, CDR1 is DFQATT and CDR2 SNEGSKA (reference sequence). It was with unique molecular identifiers that the TCRbeta library was prepared. TCRdb analysed the PCR reads with MiXCR anew, one entry per CDR3 protein. The table lists 200,000 to 250,000 distinct CDR3 sequences, under 30% of them singletons. In the case of this clonotype: Its specificity is not known.

This receptor was obtained from a female patient aged 2-9 years who had a stem cell transplant for congenital amegakaryocytic thrombocytopenia, so the T cells may come from the graft donor. The chain uses TRBV20-1 and TRBJ1-1, with 9 bases fitting TRBD1. Sample: PBMCs, mostly from graft donor cells, taken 360 days after TCRalphabeta/CD19-depleted stem cell transplant. CDR3: CSAIQGAANTEAFF. The CDR3 DNA sequence: TGCAGTGCTATACAGGGGGCTGCGAACACTGAAGCTTTCTTT.